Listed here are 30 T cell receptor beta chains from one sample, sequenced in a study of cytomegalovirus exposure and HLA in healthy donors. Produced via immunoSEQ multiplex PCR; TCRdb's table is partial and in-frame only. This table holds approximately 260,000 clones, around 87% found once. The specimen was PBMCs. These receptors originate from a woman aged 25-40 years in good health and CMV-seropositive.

The CDR3 nucleotides are TGTGCCACGGTGGGACAGGGATACTATGGCTACACCTTC. It yields the protein CATVGQGYYGYTF. This rearrangement joins TRBV28 to TRBJ1-2; 9 bases are shared with TRBD1. Per germline, CDR1 MDHEN and CDR2 SYDVKM. Germline trimming cut 10 bases from V and 3 bases from J; bases unmatched to any gene: 6. This CDR3 has 13 amino acids.

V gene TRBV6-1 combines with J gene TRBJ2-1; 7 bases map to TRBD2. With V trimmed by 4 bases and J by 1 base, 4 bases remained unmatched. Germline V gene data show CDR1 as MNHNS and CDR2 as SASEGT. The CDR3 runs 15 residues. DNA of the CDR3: TGTGCCAGCAGTGCCGCAGCGGGATCCTACAATGAGCAGTTCTTC. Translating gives CASSAAAGSYNEQFF.

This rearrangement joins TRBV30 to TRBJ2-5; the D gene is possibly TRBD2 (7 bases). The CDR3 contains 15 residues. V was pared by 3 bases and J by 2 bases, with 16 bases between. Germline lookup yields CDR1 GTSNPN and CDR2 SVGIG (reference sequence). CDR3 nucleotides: TGTGCCTGGAGGGGAGCGGGACACCGGCAAGAGACCCAGTACTTC. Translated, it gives CAWRGAGHRQETQYF.

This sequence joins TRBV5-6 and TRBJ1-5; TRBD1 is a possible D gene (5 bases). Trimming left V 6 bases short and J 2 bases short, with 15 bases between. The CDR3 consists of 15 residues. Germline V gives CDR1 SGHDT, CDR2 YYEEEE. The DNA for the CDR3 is TGTGCCAGCACGACCCTTGGGGGGGGCAATCAGCCCCAGCATTTT. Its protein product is CASTTLGGGNQPQHF.

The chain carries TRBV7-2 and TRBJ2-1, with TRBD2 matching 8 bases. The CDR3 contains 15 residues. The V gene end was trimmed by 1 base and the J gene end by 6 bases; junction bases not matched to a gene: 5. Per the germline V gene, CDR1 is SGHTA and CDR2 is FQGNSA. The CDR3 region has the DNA TGTGCCAGCAGCTTAGTGGCGGGAGGCCGCAATGAGCAGTTCTTC. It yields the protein CASSLVAGGRNEQFF.

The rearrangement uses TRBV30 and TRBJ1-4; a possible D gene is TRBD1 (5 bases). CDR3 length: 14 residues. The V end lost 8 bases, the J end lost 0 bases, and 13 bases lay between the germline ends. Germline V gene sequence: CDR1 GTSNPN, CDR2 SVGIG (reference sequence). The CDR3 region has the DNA TGTGCCCTTTCGTCGGGGGCAACTAATGAAAAACTGTTTTTT. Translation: CALSSGATNEKLFF.

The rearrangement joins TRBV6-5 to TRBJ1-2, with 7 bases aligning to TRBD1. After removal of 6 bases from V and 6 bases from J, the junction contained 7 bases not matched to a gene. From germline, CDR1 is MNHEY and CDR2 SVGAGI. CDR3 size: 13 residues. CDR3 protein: CASRRQGSDGYTF. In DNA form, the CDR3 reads TGTGCCAGCAGAAGACAGGGTTCGGATGGCTACACCTTC.

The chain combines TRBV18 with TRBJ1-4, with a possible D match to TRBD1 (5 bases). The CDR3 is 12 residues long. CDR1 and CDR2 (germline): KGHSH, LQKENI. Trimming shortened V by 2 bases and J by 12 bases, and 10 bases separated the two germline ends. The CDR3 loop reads CASSPWGTELFF. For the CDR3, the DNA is TGTGCCAGCTCACCATGGGGGACTGAACTGTTTTTT.

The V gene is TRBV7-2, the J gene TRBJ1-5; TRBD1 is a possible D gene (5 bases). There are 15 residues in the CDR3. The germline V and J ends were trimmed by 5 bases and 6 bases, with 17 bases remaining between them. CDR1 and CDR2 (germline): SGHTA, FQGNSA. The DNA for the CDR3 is TGTGCCAGCAGCAACCTACCTCAGGGAACTCAGCCCCAGCATTTT. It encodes CASSNLPQGTQPQHF.

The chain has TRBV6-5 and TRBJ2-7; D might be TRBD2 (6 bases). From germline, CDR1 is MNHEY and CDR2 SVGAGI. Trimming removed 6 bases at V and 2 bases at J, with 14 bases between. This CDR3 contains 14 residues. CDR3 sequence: CASRPFRETYEQYF. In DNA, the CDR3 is TGTGCCAGCAGGCCCTTCCGGGAGACCTACGAGCAGTACTTC.

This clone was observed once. The CDR3 spells CASMTGGSEKLFF. In nucleotides, the CDR3 is TGTGCCAGCATGACAGGAGGATCGGAAAAACTGTTTTTT. This chain connects TRBV19 to TRBJ1-4, with D possibly TRBD1 on 6 matching bases. V lost 9 bases and J lost 8, with 16 bases in between. The CDR3 consists of 13 residues. CDR1 is LNHDA and CDR2 is SQIVND in the germline V gene (reference sequence). Complete variable domain (other parts from reference TRBV19 and TRBJ1-4): DGGITQSPKYLFRKEGQNVTLSCEQNLNHDAMYWYRQDPGQGLRLIYYSQIVNDFQKGDIAEGYSVSREKKESFPLTVTSAQKNPTAFYLCASMTGGSEKLFFGSGTQLSVL.

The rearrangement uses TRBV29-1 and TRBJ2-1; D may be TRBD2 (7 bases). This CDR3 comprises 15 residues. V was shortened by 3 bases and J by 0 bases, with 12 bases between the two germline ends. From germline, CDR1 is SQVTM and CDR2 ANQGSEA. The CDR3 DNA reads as TGCAGCGTTGAGGGGGGGCTACACTCCTACAATGAGCAGTTCTTC. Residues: CSVEGGLHSYNEQFF.

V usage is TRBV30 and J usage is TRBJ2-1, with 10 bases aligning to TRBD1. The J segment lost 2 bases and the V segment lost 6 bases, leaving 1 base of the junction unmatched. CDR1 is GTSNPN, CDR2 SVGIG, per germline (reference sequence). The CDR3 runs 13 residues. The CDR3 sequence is CACGTGAYNEQFF. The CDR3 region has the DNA TGTGCCTGTGGGACAGGGGCCTACAATGAGCAGTTCTTC.

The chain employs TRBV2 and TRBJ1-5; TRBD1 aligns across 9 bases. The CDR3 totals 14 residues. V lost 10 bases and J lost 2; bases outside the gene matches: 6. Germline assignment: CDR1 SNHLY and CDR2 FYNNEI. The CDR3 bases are TGTGCCACCAACCGGGACAGGGGCAATCAGCCCCAGCATTTT. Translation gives CATNRDRGNQPQHF.

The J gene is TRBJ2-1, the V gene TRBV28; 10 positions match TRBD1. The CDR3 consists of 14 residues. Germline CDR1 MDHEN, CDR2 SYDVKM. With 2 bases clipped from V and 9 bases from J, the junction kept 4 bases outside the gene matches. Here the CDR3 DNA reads TGTGCCAGCAGTTTAGGGACAGGGGTAAGTGAGCAGTTCTTC. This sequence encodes CASSLGTGVSEQFF.

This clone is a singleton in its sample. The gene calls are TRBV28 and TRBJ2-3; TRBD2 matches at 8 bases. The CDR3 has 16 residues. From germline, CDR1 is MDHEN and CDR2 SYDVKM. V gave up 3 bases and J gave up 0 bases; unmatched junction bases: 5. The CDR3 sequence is CASSFSASGSTDTQYF. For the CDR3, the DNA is TGTGCCAGCAGTTTCTCGGCTAGCGGGAGCACAGATACGCAGTATTTT.

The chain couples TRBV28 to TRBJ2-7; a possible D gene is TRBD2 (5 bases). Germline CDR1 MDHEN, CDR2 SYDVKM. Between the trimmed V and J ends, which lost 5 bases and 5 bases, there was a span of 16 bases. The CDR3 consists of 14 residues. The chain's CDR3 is CASSPGIGYNEQYF. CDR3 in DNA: TGTGCCAGCAGTCCGGGGATCGGGTACAACGAGCAGTACTTC.

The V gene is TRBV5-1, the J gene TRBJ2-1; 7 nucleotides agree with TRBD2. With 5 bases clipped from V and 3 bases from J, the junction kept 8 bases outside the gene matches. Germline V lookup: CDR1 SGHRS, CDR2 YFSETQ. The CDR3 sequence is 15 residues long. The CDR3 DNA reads TGCGCCAGCAGAAGGACCACGGGAGGCTACAATGAGCAGTTCTTC. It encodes CASRRTTGGYNEQFF.

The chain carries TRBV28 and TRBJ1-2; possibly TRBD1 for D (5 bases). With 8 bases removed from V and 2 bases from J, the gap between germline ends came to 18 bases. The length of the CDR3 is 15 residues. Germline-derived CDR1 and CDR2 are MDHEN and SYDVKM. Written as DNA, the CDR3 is TGTGCCAGCGCTCCGCAGGGCCGAACAAACTATGGCTACACCTTC. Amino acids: CASAPQGRTNYGYTF.

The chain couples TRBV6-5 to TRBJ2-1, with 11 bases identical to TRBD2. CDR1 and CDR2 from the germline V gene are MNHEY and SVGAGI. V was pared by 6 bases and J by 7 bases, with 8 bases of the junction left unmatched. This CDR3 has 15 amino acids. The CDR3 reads CASRRTSGSGNEQFF. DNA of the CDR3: TGTGCCAGCAGAAGAACTAGCGGGAGTGGGAATGAGCAGTTCTTC.

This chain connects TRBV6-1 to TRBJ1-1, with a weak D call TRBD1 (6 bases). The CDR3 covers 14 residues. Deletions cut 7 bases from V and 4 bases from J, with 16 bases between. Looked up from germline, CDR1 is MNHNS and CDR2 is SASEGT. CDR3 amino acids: CASNSISGATEAFF. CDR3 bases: TGTGCCAGCAACAGCATATCAGGGGCCACTGAAGCTTTCTTT.

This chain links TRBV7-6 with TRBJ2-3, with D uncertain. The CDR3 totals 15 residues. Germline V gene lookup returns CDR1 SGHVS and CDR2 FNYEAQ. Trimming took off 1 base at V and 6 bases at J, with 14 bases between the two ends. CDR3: CASSLDGVSADTQYF. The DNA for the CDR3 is TGTGCCAGCAGCTTAGATGGAGTTTCCGCCGATACGCAGTATTTT.

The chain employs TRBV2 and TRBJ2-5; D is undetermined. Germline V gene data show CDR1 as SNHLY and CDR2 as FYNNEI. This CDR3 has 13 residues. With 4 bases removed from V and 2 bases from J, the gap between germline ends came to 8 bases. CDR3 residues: CASSVDFQETQYF. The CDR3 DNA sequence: TGTGCCAGCAGTGTTGACTTTCAAGAGACCCAGTACTTC.

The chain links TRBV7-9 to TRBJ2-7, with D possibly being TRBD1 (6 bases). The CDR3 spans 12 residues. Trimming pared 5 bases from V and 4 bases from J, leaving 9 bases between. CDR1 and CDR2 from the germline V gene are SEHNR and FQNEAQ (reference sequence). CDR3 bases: TGTGCCAGCAGCATAGGACAGTACGAGCAGTACTTC. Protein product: CASSIGQYEQYF.

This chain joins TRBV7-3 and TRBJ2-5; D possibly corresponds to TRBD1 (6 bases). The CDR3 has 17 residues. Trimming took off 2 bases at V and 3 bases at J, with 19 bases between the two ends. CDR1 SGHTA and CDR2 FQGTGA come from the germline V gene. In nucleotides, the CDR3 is TGTGCCAGCAGCTTAGGCAGGGGTGACCCCAAGAAAGAGACCCAGTACTTC. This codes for CASSLGRGDPKKETQYF.

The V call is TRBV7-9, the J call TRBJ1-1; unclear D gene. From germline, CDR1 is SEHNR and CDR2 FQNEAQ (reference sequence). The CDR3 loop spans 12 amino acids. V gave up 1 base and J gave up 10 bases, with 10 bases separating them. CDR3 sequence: CASSLGQEGAFF. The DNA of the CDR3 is TGTGCCAGCAGCTTAGGCCAGGAGGGAGCTTTCTTT.

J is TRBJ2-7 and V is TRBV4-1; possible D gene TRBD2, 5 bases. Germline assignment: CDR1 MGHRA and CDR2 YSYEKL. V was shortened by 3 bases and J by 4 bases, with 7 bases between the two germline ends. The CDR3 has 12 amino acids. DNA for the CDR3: TGCGCCAGCAGCCAGACGGGGTACGAGCAGTACTTC. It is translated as CASSQTGYEQYF.

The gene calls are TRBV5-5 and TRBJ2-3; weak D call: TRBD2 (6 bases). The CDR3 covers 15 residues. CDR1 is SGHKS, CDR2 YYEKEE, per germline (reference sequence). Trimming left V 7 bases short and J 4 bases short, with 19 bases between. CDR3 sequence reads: CASCLWGEVADTQYF. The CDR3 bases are TGTGCCAGCTGTCTTTGGGGGGAGGTCGCAGATACGCAGTATTTT.

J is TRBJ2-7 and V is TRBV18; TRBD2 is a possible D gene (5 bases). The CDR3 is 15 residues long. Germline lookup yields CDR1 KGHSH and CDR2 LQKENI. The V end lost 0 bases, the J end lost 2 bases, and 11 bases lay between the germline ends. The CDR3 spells CASSPPGSDPYEQYF. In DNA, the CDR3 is TGTGCCAGCTCACCACCAGGGAGCGATCCCTACGAGCAGTACTTC.

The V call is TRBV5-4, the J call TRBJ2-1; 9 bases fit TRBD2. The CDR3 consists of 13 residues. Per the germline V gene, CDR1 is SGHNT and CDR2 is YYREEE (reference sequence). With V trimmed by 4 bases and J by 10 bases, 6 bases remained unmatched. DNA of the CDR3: TGTGCCAGCAGCGCGGGGGGGGCGGGAGAGCAGTTCTTC. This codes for CASSAGGAGEQFF.